The rows below give T cell receptor beta chains drawn from one sample of a study of regulatory T cells in long-lasting Graves disease. A single record per CDR3 protein comes from TCRdb applying MiXCR to the multiplex PCR reads. Among some 350,000 distinct CDR3 sequences listed, 15% to 20% were seen once. These same records also appear under a second study, on T cells in Graves' hyperthyroidism and ophthalmopathy.

The sequencing here drew on peripheral blood mononuclear cells (PBMCs), taken at new diagnosis, from a patient treated with antithyroid drugs. The origin of the receptors is a woman under 30 with Graves disease. Both conserved end residues are trimmed from each CDR3. Clone size, where shown, is once, few, many, or a class for clones that have expanded.

- TRBV19 ASSRTGEGQPQH
- TRBV9 ASSLDVRGGMNTEAF
few TRBV6-2/TRBV6-3 ASSYSSQGYGYT
many TRBV28 ASSPASGRAWTGELF
many TRBV18 ASSPEGNQPQH
many TRBV5-4 ASSLAGASGGNTQY
few TRBV19 ASSRTGGFGTGELF
many TRBV29-1 SVEVRQGAAGANVLT
many TRBV5-1 ASSLAGRVTNSPLH
few TRBV28 ASSFGREAF
many TRBV27 ASSSGQGGAPRTDTQY
many TRBV3-1 ASSQQNLEAF
many TRBV2 ASRGQGVSNQPQH
- TRBV20-1 SASPTPGGAYEQY
- TRBV19 ASSIPPGGTEAF
many TRBV11-2 ASSPDSRGETQY
many TRBV29-1 STSSGSAVDTQY
many TRBV28 ASSPSRGNSPLH
many TRBV18 ASSPPSSGRPAQY
- TRBV28 ASSPFGTALRHT
few TRBV29-1 SVGAIQETQY
many TRBV20-1 SAPRASLQETQY
few TRBV7-6 ASSPRPGLSTDTQY
- TRBV6-4 ASSDAADNNEQF
many TRBV6-5 ASSFRQGGPRNYGYT
many TRBV5-5 ASSNSGSNTGELF
many TRBV2 ASSVRLTNTEAF
many TRBV18 ASSLDGTRHTGELF
- TRBV12-3/TRBV12-4 ASSQYPGQPQH
many TRBV6-1 ASSTPGLGYEQY
many TRBV9 ASSVGPLGDEQF
many TRBV6-5 ASSYGQVVSQGEQF
many TRBV2 ASMSLQTQY
few TRBV4-1 ASSHPGILYEQY
many TRBV9 ASSRTGDGNQPQH
- TRBV28 ASRQGGEQC
- TRBV29-1 SASDPPYEQY
many TRBV7-8 ASSFNRVMEAF
many TRBV7-9 ASSATVTTEAF
many TRBV6-5 ASSYGLAGDPTDTQY
few TRBV20-1 SASGTPFHNTEAF
- TRBV12-3/TRBV12-4 ASSIRQGKETQH
many TRBV5-1 ASSRDGPGNNEQF
few TRBV5-1 ASSDPGQGRTGELF
many TRBV12-3/TRBV12-4 ASSPSRDPKDTQY
many TRBV2 ASRGRGAGRSAF
many TRBV6-1 ASTLNQGGDQPQH
many TRBV5-5 ASSFDRGGNQPQH
few TRBV7-9 ASSPHPDANEKLF
many TRBV5-1 ASSRQAQDRISYEQY
many TRBV2 ASRLGTTTLEQF
- TRBV28 ASSTSGVQETQY
- TRBV6-5 ASSYRTPYTEAF
few TRBV10-3 AISGGEQTEAF